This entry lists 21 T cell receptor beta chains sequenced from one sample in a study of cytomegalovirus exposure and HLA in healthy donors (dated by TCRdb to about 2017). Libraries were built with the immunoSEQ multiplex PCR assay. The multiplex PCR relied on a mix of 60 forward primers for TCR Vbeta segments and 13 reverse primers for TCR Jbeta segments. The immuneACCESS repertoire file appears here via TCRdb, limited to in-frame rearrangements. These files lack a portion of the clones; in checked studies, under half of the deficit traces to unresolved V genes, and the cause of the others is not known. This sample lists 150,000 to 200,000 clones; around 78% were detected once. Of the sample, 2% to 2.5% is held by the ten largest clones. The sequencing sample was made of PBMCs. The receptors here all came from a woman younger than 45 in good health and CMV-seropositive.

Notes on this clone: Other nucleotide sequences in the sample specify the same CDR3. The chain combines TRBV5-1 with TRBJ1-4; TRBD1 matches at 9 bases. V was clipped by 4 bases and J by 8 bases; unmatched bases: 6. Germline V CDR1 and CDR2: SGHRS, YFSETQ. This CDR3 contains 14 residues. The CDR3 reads CASSLGQGGEKLFF. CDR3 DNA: TGCGCCAGCAGCCTGGGACAGGGAGGCGAAAAACTGTTTTTT. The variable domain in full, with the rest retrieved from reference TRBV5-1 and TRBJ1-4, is KAGVTQTPRYLIKTRGQQVTLSCSPISGHRSVSWYQQTPGQGLQFLFEYFSETQRNKGNFPGRFSGRQFSNSRSEMNVSTLELGDSALYLCASSLGQGGEKLFFGSGTQLSVL.

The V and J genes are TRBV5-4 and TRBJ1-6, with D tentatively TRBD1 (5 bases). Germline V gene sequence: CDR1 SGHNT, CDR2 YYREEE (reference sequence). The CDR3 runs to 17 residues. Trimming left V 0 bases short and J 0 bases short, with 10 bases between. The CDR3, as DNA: TGTGCCAGCAGCTTGGGACAGATGAGCTCCTATAATTCACCCCTCCACTTT. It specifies CASSLGQMSSYNSPLHF.

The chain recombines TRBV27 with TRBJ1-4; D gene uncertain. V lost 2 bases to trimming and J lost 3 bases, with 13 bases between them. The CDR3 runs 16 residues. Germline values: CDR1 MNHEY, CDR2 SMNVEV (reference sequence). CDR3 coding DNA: TGTGCCAGCAGTTTACGGAGGGATTTAGCTAATGAAAAACTGTTTTTT. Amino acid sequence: CASSLRRDLANEKLFF.

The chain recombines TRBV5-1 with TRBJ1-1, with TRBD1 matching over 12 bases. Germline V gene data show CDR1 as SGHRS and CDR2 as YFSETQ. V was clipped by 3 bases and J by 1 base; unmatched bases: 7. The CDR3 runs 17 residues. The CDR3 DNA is TGCGCCAGCAGCTCTCAGGGACAGGGGGCGGGGAACACTGAAGCTTTCTTT. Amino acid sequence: CASSSQGQGAGNTEAFF.

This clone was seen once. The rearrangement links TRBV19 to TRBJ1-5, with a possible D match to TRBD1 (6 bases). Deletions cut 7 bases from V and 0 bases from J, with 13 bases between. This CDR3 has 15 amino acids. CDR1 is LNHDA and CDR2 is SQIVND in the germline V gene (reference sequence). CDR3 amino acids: CASTRTADSNQPQHF. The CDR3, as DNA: TGTGCCAGTACTCGGACAGCAGATAGCAATCAGCCCCAGCATTTT.

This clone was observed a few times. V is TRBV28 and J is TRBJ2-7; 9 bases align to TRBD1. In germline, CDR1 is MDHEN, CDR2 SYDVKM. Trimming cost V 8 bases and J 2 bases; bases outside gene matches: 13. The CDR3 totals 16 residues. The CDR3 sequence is CASDPGQGRGPYEQYF. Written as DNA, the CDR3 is TGTGCCAGCGATCCGGGACAGGGCCGGGGCCCCTACGAGCAGTACTTC.

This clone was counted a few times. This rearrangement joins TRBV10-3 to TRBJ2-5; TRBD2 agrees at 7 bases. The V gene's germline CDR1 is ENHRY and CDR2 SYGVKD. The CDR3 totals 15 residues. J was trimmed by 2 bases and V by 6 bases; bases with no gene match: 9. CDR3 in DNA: TGTGCCATCAGCTCCCCCAGCGGGGCTCAAGAGACCCAGTACTTC. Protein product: CAISSPSGAQETQYF.

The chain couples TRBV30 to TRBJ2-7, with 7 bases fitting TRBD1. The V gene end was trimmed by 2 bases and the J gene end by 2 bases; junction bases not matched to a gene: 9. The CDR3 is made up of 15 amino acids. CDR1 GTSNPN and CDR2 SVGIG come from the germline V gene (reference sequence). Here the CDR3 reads CAWSQGPGGAYEQYF. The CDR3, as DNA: TGTGCCTGGAGTCAAGGTCCAGGGGGAGCCTACGAGCAGTACTTC.

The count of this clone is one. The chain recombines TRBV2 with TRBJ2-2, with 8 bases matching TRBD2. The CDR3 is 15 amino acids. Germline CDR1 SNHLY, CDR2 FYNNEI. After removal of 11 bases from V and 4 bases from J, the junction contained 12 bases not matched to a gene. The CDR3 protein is CAAPRGGQGTGELFF. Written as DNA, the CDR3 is TGTGCCGCCCCTCGGGGGGGGCAGGGCACCGGGGAGCTGTTTTTT.

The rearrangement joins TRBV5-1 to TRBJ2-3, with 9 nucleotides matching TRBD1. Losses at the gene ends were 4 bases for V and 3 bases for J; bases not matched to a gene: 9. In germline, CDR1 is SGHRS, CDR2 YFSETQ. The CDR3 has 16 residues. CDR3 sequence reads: CASSTGWDRETDTQYF. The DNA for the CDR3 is TGCGCCAGCAGCACAGGATGGGACAGGGAGACAGATACGCAGTATTTT.

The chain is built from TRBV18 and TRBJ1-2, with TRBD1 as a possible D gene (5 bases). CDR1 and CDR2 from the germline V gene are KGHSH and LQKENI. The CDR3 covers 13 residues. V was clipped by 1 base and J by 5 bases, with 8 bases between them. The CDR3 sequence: CASSPQDRYGYTF. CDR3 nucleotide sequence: TGTGCCAGCTCACCACAAGACAGATATGGCTACACCTTC.

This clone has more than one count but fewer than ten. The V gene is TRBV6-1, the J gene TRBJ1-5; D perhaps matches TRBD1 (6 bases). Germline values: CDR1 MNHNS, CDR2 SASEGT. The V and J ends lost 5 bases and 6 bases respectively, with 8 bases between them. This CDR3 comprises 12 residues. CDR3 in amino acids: CASSTGPQPQHF. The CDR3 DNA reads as TGTGCCAGCAGTACAGGGCCTCAGCCCCAGCATTTT.

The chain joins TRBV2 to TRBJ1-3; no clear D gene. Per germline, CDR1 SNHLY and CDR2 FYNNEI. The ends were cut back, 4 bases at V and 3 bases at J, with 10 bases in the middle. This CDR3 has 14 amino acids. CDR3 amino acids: CASSAGRIGNTIYF. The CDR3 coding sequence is TGTGCCAGCAGTGCCGGCAGGATTGGAAACACCATATATTTT.

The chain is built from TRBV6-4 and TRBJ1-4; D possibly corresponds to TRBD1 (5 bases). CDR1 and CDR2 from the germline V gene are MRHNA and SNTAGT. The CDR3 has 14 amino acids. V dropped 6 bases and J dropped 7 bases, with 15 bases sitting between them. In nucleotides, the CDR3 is TGTGCCAGCAGCGCTGTGGCAGGGTCTGAAAAACTGTTTTTT. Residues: CASSAVAGSEKLFF.

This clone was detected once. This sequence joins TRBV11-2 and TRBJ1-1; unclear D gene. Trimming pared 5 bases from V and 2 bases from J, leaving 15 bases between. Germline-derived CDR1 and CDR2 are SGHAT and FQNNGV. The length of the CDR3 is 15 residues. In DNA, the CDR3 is TGTGCCAGCAGCCGTCGGGAGATAACTAACACTGAAGCTTTCTTT. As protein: CASSRREITNTEAFF. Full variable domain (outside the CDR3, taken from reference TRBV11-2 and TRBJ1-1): EAGVAQSPRYKIIEKRQSVAFWCNPISGHATLYWYQQILGQGPKLLIQFQNNGVVDDSQLPKDRFSAERLKGVDSTLKIQPAKLEDSAVYLCASSRREITNTEAFFGQGTRLTVV.

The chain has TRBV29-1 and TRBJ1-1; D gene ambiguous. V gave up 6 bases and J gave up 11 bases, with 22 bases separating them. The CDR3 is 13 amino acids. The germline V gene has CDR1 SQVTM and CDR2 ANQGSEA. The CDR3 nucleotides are TGCAGCGTAGGGAGGGTGGGAGGTTCCATGGCTTTCTTT. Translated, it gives CSVGRVGGSMAFF.

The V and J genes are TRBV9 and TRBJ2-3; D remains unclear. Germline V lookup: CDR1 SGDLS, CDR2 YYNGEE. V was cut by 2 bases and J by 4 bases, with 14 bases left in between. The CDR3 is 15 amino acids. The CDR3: CASSVNPVEADTQYF. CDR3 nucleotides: TGTGCCAGCAGCGTGAACCCAGTTGAGGCAGATACGCAGTATTTT.

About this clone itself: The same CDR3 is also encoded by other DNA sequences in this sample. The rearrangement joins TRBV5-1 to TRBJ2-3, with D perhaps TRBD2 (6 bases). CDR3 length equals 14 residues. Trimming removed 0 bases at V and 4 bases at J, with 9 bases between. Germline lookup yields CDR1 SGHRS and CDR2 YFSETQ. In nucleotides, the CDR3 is TGCGCCAGCAGCTTGGGTTCGGGGGCAGATACGCAGTATTTT. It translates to CASSLGSGADTQYF.

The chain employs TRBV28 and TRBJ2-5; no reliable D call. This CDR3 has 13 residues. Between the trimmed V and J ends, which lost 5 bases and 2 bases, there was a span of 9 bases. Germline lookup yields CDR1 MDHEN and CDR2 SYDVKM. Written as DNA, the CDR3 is TGTGCCAGCAGTGAACTACAACAAGAGACCCAGTACTTC. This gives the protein CASSELQQETQYF.

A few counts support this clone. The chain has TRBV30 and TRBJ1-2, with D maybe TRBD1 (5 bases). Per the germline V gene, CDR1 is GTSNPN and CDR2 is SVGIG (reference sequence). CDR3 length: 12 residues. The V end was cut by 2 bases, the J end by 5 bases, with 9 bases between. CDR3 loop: CAWSRQIYGYTF. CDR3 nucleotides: TGTGCCTGGAGTCGACAGATTTATGGCTACACCTTC.

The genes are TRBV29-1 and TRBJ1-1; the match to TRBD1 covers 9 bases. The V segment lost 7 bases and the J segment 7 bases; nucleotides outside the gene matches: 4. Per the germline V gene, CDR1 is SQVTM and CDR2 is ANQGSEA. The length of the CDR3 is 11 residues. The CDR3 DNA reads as TGCAGCGGTTACAGGGGGCGTGAAGCTTTCTTT. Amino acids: CSGYRGREAFF. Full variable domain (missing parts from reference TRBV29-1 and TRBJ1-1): SAVISQKPSRDICQRGTSLTIQCQVDSQVTMMFWYRQQPGQSLTLIATANQGSEATYESGFVIDKFPISRPNLTFSTLTVSNMSPEDSSIYLCSGYRGREAFFGQGTRLTVV.